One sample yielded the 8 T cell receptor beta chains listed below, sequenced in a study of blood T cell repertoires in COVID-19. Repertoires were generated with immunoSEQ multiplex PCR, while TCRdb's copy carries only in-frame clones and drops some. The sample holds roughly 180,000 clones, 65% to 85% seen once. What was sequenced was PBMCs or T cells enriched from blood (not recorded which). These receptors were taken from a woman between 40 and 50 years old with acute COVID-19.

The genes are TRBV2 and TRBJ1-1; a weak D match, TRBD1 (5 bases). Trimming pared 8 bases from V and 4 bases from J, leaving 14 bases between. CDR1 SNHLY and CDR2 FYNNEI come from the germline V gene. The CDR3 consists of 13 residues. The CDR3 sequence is CASVYLGGTEAFF. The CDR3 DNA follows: TGTGCCAGCGTTTACCTGGGGGGCACTGAAGCTTTCTTT.

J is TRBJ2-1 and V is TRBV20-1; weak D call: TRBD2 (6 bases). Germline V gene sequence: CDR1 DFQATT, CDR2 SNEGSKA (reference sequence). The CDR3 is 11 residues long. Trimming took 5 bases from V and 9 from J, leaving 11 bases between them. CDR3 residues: CSARLVGEQFF. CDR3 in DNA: TGCAGTGCTCGACTAGTGGGTGAGCAGTTCTTC.

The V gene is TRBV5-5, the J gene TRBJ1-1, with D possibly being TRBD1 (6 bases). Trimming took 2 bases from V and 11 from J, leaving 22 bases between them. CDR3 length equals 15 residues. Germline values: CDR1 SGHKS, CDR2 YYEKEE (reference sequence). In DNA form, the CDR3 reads TGTGCCAGCAGCTTTGGTTCGGGGGGCGGGACGGTGGCTTTCTTT. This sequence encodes CASSFGSGGGTVAFF.

CDR3: CASSAGTGINTIYF. The CDR3 DNA follows: TGTGCCAGCAGCGCCGGGACAGGGATAAACACCATATATTTT. The chain carries TRBV9 and TRBJ1-3; TRBD1 matches 9 bases. From germline, CDR1 is SGDLS and CDR2 YYNGEE. Trimming took 3 bases from V and 6 from J; bases not matched to a gene: 4. The CDR3 spans 14 residues.

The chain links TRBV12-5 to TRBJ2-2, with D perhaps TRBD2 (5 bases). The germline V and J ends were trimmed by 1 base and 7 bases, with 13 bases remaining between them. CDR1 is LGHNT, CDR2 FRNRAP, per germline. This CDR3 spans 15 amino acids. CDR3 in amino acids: CASGLGLDWVGELFF. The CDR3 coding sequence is TGTGCTAGTGGTTTGGGGCTGGACTGGGTCGGGGAGCTGTTTTTT.

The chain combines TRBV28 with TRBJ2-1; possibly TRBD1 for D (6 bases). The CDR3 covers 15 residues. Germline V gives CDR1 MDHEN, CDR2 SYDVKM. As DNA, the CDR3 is TGTGCTTCCACTCGACAGGCGAGCTCCTACAATGAGCAGTTCTTC. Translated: CASTRQASSYNEQFF.

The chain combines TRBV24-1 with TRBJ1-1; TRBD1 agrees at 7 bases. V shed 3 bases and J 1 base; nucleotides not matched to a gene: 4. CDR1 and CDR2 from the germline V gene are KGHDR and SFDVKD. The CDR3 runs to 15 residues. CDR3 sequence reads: CATSDARQGNTEAFF. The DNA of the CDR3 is TGTGCCACCAGTGATGCCCGACAGGGGAACACTGAAGCTTTCTTT.

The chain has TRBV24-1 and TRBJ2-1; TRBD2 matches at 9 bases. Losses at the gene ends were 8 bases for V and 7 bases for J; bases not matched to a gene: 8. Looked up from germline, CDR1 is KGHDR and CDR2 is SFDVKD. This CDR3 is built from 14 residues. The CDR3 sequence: CATKGREGFNEQFF. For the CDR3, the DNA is TGTGCCACCAAGGGGCGGGAGGGATTTAATGAGCAGTTCTTC.